This T cell receptor (beta chain) derives from a study of regulatory T cells. The V end lost 1 base, the J end lost 0 bases, and 4 bases lay between the germline ends. The CDR3 runs to 13 residues. CDR1 and CDR2 from the germline V gene are MNHNS and SASEGT. Points from the study as a whole: Hydrophobic residues at CDR3 positions 6 and 7 were enriched in conventional CD4+ T cells of CD3G-deficient patients.

The PCR used 52 TRBV and 13 TRBJ primers. The repertoire was sequenced with immunoSEQ multiplex PCR; TCRdb's copy has only in-frame clones and lacks some. Of 25,000 to 30,000 clones in the sample, under 95% are singletons; the top ten hold less than 2%. As for this clone: Its antigen is unidentified.

Sequenced: conventional CD4+ T cells sorted from blood. This TCR was recovered from a person between 18 and 35 years old with CD3G deficiency. J is TRBJ2-7 and V is TRBV6-1; D remains ambiguous. CDR3 nucleotides: TGTGCCAGCAGTGAAGGCCCCTCCTACGAGCAGTACTTC. Translated: CASSEGPSYEQYF.